The 25 T cell receptor beta chains presented below share a single source sample, sequenced in a study of T cell repertoires in cytomegalovirus infection. TCRdb passed the reads through MiXCR, listing each CDR3 protein once. The sample consists of approximately 750,000 distinct CDR3 sequences, 35% to 40% of them appearing once. Source material: PBMCs. These receptors came from a human donor in good health (CMV status not recorded). Some clones in this sample may be carry-over from other donors' samples.

This clonotype appeared a few times. This chain links TRBV4-1 with TRBJ2-1; D is undetermined. Trimming removed 0 bases from V and 8 bases from J, with 14 bases in between. This CDR3 is built from 15 residues. The V gene's germline CDR1 is MGHRA and CDR2 YSYEKL. The CDR3 DNA reads TGCGCCAGCAGCCAAGAAGACGCCGGGTACTATGAGCAGTTCTTC. This encodes CASSQEDAGYYEQFF.

The chain employs TRBV9 and TRBJ2-1, with 14 bases that match TRBD2. CDR1 and CDR2 from the germline V gene are SGDLS and YYNGEE. There are 18 residues in the CDR3. V shed 4 bases, J shed 2 bases, and the junction held 8 bases outside the gene matches. The CDR3 nucleotides read TGTGCCAGCAGCTCCGGGACTAGCGGGAGTCGGGCCTACAATGAGCAGTTCTTC. Translation: CASSSGTSGSRAYNEQFF. The full variable domain, with the rest looked up from reference TRBV9 and TRBJ2-1, is DSGVTQTPKHLITATGQRVTLRCSPRSGDLSVYWYQQSLDQGLQFLIQYYNGEERAKGNILERFSAQQFPDLHSELNLSSLELGDSALYFCASSSGTSGSRAYNEQFFGPGTRLTVL.

This chain joins TRBV20-1 and TRBJ1-1; D not resolved. The CDR3 has 14 amino acids. The germline gives CDR1 DFQATT, CDR2 SNEGSKA (reference sequence). Trimming stripped 3 bases from V and 0 bases from J, with 11 bases between. In DNA, the CDR3 is TGCAGTGCTAGGGTGGGCTACATGAACACTGAAGCTTTCTTT. This encodes CSARVGYMNTEAFF.

Comment on this clonotype: One base away lies a much larger clone, so this may be a sequencing read error. The V gene is TRBV7-2, the J gene TRBJ2-7; TRBD1 is a possible D gene (5 bases). CDR1 and CDR2 (germline): SGHTA, FQGNSA. V dropped 5 bases and J dropped 7 bases, with 21 bases sitting between them. The CDR3 loop spans 15 amino acids. The CDR3 loop reads CASSTPPDTPREQYF. The CDR3, as DNA: TGTGCCAGCAGCACCCCCCCGGACACCCCAAGGGAGCAGTACTTC.

V is TRBV12-3 or TRBV12-4 and J is TRBJ2-5, with D tentatively TRBD2 (6 bases). The V and J ends lost 8 bases and 5 bases respectively, with 15 bases between them. This CDR3 has 13 amino acids. The CDR3 protein is CASGELARETQYF. CDR3 sequence (DNA): TGTGCCAGCGGGGAACTAGCCCGGGAGACCCAGTACTTC.

This chain joins TRBV19 and TRBJ2-1; 11 nucleotides align to TRBD1. The CDR3 loop spans 13 amino acids. Germline-derived CDR1 and CDR2 are LNHDA and SQIVND (reference sequence). The junction had 4 bases not matched to a gene; V was cut back by 9 bases and J by 6 bases. The CDR3 DNA reads TGTGCCAGCCGGGACAGGGGGGTCAATGAGCAGTTCTTC. Protein sequence: CASRDRGVNEQFF. The full variable domain, completed using reference TRBV19 and TRBJ2-1, is DGGITQSPKYLFRKEGQNVTLSCEQNLNHDAMYWYRQDPGQGLRLIYYSQIVNDFQKGDIAEGYSVSREKKESFPLTVTSAQKNPTAFYLCASRDRGVNEQFFGPGTRLTVL.

This clonotype was seen many times. The chain recombines TRBV19 with TRBJ1-5; no clear D gene. Germline V gives CDR1 LNHDA, CDR2 SQIVND (reference sequence). Trimming stripped 4 bases from V and 1 base from J, with 5 bases between. This CDR3 spans 13 amino acids. CDR3 bases: TGTGCCAGTAGTAGTGCGAGCAATCAGCCCCAGCATTTT. Its translation: CASSSASNQPQHF. Looking up the rest from reference TRBV19 and TRBJ1-5 gives the full variable domain: DGGITQSPKYLFRKEGQNVTLSCEQNLNHDAMYWYRQDPGQGLRLIYYSQIVNDFQKGDIAEGYSVSREKKESFPLTVTSAQKNPTAFYLCASSSASNQPQHFGDGTRLSIL.

CDR3 coding DNA: TGTGCCAGCAGTGAAGCGCTGGCTAGCCGAAGCGATGAGCAGTTCTTC. This sequence encodes CASSEALASRSDEQFF. The rearrangement links TRBV2 to TRBJ2-1, with D possibly matching TRBD2 (5 bases). In germline, CDR1 is SNHLY, CDR2 FYNNEI. The CDR3 consists of 16 residues. Deletions cut 0 bases from V and 8 bases from J, with 17 bases between. Full variable domain (rest looked up from reference TRBV2 and TRBJ2-1): EPEVTQTPSHQVTQMGQEVILRCVPISNHLYFYWYRQILGQKVEFLVSFYNNEISEKSEIFDDQFSVERPDGSNFTLKIRSTKLEDSAMYFCASSEALASRSDEQFFGPGTRLTVL.

The chain employs TRBV27 and TRBJ2-1, with D perhaps matching TRBD2 (5 bases). This CDR3 comprises 14 residues. With 5 bases removed from V and 9 bases from J, the gap between germline ends came to 17 bases. Germline V gene sequence: CDR1 MNHEY, CDR2 SMNVEV (reference sequence). The CDR3 loop is CASSLASPRGEQFF. CDR3 nucleotides: TGTGCCAGCAGTCTCGCCTCCCCCCGGGGTGAGCAGTTCTTC.

This clonotype was seen a handful of times. J is TRBJ2-2 and V is TRBV7-8, with TRBD2 matching over 7 bases. The CDR3 covers 18 residues. V gave up 8 bases and J gave up 4 bases; unmatched junction bases: 19. Germline V gene data show CDR1 as SGHVS and CDR2 as FQNEAQ. CDR3 bases: TGTGCCAGCCGCACTAGCGCACATTCAAGATCGATCACCGGGGAGCTGTTTTTT. Its translation: CASRTSAHSRSITGELFF.

The chain is built from TRBV19 and TRBJ2-3; tentative D call: TRBD1 (5 bases). V was trimmed by 4 bases and J by 2 bases, leaving 13 bases between them. The CDR3 contains 15 residues. Germline V CDR1 and CDR2: LNHDA, SQIVND (reference sequence). For the CDR3, the DNA is TGTGCCAGTAGTAGCGGTGGGGCCTACACAGATACGCAGTATTTT. The encoded protein is CASSSGGAYTDTQYF.

This clonotype was counted a few times. V usage is TRBV7-2 and J usage is TRBJ2-7; no clear D gene. Germline CDR1 is SGHTA and CDR2 is FQGNSA. The CDR3 runs 13 residues. V was pared by 5 bases and J by 2 bases, with 10 bases between. Written as DNA, the CDR3 is TGTGCCAGCAGCACACAAGTAACCTACGAGCAGTACTTC. Its translation: CASSTQVTYEQYF.

The chain joins TRBV10-3 to TRBJ2-2; D perhaps matches TRBD1 (5 bases). The germline V gene encodes CDR1 ENHRY and CDR2 SYGVKD. CDR3 size: 16 residues. V lost 0 bases to trimming and J lost 6 bases, with 14 bases between them. CDR3: CAISESYRGRAGELFF. The CDR3 DNA reads TGTGCCATCAGTGAGTCGTATAGGGGAAGAGCCGGGGAGCTGTTTTTT.

The chain carries TRBV6-5 and TRBJ2-4; 13 bases align to TRBD2. CDR1 and CDR2 from the germline V gene are MNHEY and SVGAGI. The CDR3 is made up of 15 amino acids. The J segment lost 10 bases and the V segment lost 2 bases, leaving 5 bases of the junction unmatched. The CDR3 loop reads CASSYTTSGRDIQYF. The CDR3 coding sequence is TGTGCCAGCAGTTACACTACTAGCGGGAGGGATATTCAGTACTTC.

This CDR3 reads CSARPDGTYEQYF. In DNA, the CDR3 is TGCAGTGCTAGACCCGACGGGACCTACGAGCAGTACTTC. The V call is TRBV20-1, the J call TRBJ2-7, with D maybe TRBD2 (5 bases). Trimming removed 2 bases at V and 2 bases at J, with 10 bases between. The germline gives CDR1 DFQATT, CDR2 SNEGSKA (reference sequence). The CDR3 spans 13 residues.

V usage is TRBV2 and J usage is TRBJ2-4; D may match TRBD1 or TRBD2 (5 bases each). Germline V gene sequence: CDR1 SNHLY, CDR2 FYNNEI. The CDR3 covers 19 residues. V lost 2 bases, J lost 0 bases, and 20 bases lay in between. CDR3 coding DNA: TGTGCCAGCAGTGAATTGATTCGGGTAGGGACCGAAGCCAAAAACATTCAGTACTTC. Its protein is CASSELIRVGTEAKNIQYF.

The chain has TRBV30 and TRBJ1-2, with unresolved D. V lost 7 bases and J lost 0, with 21 bases in between. This CDR3 region has 16 residues. Per germline, CDR1 GTSNPN and CDR2 SVGIG (reference sequence). Here the CDR3 DNA reads TGTGCCTCACGAAACCAGCGGACCTCTACTAACTATGGCTACACCTTC. Protein: CASRNQRTSTNYGYTF.

The chain carries TRBV12-3 or TRBV12-4 and TRBJ2-5, with unresolved D. There are 14 residues in the CDR3. V shed 3 bases and J shed 2 bases, with 10 bases lying between them. The CDR3: CASSFKNRQETQYF. As DNA, the CDR3 is TGTGCCAGCAGTTTTAAGAACAGACAAGAGACCCAGTACTTC.

The chain uses TRBV19 and TRBJ2-7, with a tentative D call TRBD2 (5 bases). V was cut by 7 bases and J by 3 bases, with 19 bases left in between. The CDR3 contains 15 residues. Germline CDR1 and CDR2: LNHDA and SQIVND (reference sequence). The CDR3 here is CASKRESGYLYEQYF. The CDR3 DNA reads TGTGCCAGTAAGAGGGAGAGTGGGTACCTCTACGAGCAGTACTTC.

The table lists this clonotype with a few counts. In nucleotides, the CDR3 is TGTGCCAGCACCCCACATGGGAGTGGGGCTTGGAGAGCTTTCTTT. It specifies CASTPHGSGAWRAFF. The chain is built from TRBV13 and TRBJ1-1; maybe TRBD1 (5 bases). Trimming took 7 bases from V and 10 from J, leaving 25 bases between them. The CDR3 consists of 15 residues. Per germline, CDR1 PRHDT and CDR2 FYEKMQ (reference sequence).

This sequence joins TRBV25-1 and TRBJ2-7; 9 bases agree with TRBD1. Per the germline V gene, CDR1 is MGHDK and CDR2 is SYGVNS. J lost 0 bases, V lost 6 bases, and 3 bases had no gene match. The CDR3 extends over 14 amino acids. DNA for the CDR3: TGTGCCAGCAGATGGGACAGGGACTCCTACGAGCAGTACTTC. This gives the protein CASRWDRDSYEQYF.

The V gene is TRBV27, the J gene TRBJ2-1; D ambiguous. The CDR3 length is 14 residues. Per germline, CDR1 MNHEY and CDR2 SMNVEV (reference sequence). Deletions cut 5 bases from V and 8 bases from J, with 16 bases between. CDR3 sequence reads: CASSPRLSFDEQFF. CDR3 in DNA: TGTGCCAGCAGTCCCCGATTGAGTTTCGATGAGCAGTTCTTC.

Regarding this clonotype: An end of the junction does not agree with germline; a read error may underlie this. The chain uses TRBV4-1 and TRBJ2-1, with D perhaps matching TRBD1 or TRBD2 (5 bases each). The length of the CDR3 is 15 residues. Per germline, CDR1 MGHRA and CDR2 YSYEKL. This CDR3 reads CASSQDWGSYNEQLF. The CDR3 DNA sequence: TGTGCCAGCAGCCAAGATTGGGGGTCCTACAATGAGCAGTTATTC.

The V and J genes are TRBV3-1 and TRBJ1-2; no firm D call. The CDR3 spans 13 residues. Germline V gives CDR1 LGHDT, CDR2 YNNKEL (reference sequence). Between the trimmed V and J ends, which lost 3 bases and 4 bases, there was a span of 9 bases. DNA of the CDR3: TGTGCCAGCAGCCACGGCACCCTCTATGGCTACACCTTC. Its translation: CASSHGTLYGYTF.

V usage is TRBV10-3 and J usage is TRBJ2-7, with D perhaps matching TRBD2 (6 bases). The CDR3 length is 16 residues. V was pared by 0 bases and J by 3 bases, with 15 bases between. From germline, CDR1 is ENHRY and CDR2 SYGVKD. CDR3 region: CAISESLGGTYYEQYF. The CDR3 DNA is TGTGCCATCAGTGAGTCGTTAGGAGGGACGTACTACGAGCAGTACTTC.